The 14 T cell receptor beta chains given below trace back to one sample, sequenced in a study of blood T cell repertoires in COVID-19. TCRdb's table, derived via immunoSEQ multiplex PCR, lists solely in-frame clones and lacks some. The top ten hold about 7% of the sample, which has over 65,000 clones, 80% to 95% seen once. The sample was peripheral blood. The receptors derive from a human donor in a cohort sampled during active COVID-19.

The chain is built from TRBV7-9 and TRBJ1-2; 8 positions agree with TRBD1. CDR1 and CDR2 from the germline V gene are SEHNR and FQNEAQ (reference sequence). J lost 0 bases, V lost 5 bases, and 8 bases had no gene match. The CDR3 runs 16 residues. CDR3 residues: CASSPTGQDPNYGYTF. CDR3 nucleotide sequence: TGTGCCAGCAGCCCGACGGGACAGGATCCTAACTATGGCTACACCTTC.

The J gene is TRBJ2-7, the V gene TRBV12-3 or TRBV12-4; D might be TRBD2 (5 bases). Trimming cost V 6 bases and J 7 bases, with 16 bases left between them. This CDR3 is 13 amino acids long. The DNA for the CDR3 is TGTGCCAGCAGGGGAGAAGGGAAGAGGGAGCAGTACTTC. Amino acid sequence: CASRGEGKREQYF.

CDR3 amino acids: CASSYEELGQRSFTDTQYF. DNA for the CDR3: TGTGCCAGCAGTTACGAGGAGCTTGGGCAGCGGTCTTTCACAGATACGCAGTATTTT. The genes are TRBV6-2 or TRBV6-3 and TRBJ2-3; D perhaps matches TRBD2 (5 bases). This CDR3 has 19 residues. The germline V and J ends were trimmed by 2 bases and 2 bases, with 23 bases remaining between them. CDR1 and CDR2 from the germline V gene are MNHEY and SVGEGT.

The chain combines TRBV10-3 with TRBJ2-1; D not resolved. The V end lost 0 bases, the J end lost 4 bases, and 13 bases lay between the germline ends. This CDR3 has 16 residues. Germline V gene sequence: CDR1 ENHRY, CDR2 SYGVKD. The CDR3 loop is CAISESVLGSYNEQFF. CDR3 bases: TGTGCCATCAGTGAGTCAGTATTGGGCAGTTACAATGAGCAGTTCTTC.

The CDR3 region has the DNA TGTGCCAGCAGCCCACCGACTAGCGGGCTGCAAGAGACCCAGTACTTC. It translates to CASSPPTSGLQETQYF. This sequence joins TRBV3-1 (or the pseudogene TRBV3-2) and TRBJ2-5, with 10 bases aligning to TRBD2. V was pared by 4 bases and J by 2 bases, with 7 bases of the junction left unmatched. There are 16 residues in the CDR3. CDR1 is LGHDT, CDR2 YNNKEL, per germline (reference sequence).

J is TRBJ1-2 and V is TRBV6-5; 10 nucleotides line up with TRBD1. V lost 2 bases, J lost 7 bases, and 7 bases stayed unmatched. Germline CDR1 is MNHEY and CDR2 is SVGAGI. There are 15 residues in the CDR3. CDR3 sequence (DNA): TGTGCCAGCAGTTACACCTTAGGGACAGGGGTTGGCTACACCTTC. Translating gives CASSYTLGTGVGYTF.

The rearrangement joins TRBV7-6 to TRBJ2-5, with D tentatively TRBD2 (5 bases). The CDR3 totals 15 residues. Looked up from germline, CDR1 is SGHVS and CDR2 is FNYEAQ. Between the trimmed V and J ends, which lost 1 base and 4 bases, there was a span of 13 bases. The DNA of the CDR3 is TGTGCCAGCAGCTTAGTTTCTAGCAAAACAGAGACCCAGTACTTC. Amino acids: CASSLVSSKTETQYF. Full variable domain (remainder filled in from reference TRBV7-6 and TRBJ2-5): GAGVSQSPRYKVTKRGQDVALRCDPISGHVSLYWYRQALGQGPEFLTYFNYEAQQDKSGLPNDRFSAERPEGSISTLTIQRTEQRDSAMYRCASSLVSSKTETQYFGPGTRLLVL.

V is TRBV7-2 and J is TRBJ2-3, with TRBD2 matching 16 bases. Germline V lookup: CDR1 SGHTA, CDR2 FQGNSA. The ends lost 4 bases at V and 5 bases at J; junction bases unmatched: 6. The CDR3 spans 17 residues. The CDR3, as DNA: TGTGCCAGCAGCTCCGGGACTAGCGGGGGGGCCGTAGATACGCAGTATTTT. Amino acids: CASSSGTSGGAVDTQYF.

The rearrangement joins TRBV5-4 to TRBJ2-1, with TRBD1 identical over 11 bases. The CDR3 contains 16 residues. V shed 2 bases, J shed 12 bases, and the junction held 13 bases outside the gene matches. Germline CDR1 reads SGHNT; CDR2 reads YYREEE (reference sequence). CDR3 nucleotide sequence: TGTGCCAGCAGCTTAACCGGGACAGGGGGGGATTTAGGGCAGTTCTTC. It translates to CASSLTGTGGDLGQFF.

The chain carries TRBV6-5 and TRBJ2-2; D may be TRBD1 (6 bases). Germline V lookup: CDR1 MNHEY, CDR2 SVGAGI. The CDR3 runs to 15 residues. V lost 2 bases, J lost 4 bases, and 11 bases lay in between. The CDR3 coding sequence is TGTGCCAGCAGTTACAAACAGGGCTCCACCGGGGAGCTGTTTTTT. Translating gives CASSYKQGSTGELFF.

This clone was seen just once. The CDR3 loop is CASIHSGRSYNEQFF. CDR3 in DNA: TGTGCCAGCATTCACTCAGGGAGGTCCTACAATGAGCAGTTCTTC. The chain uses TRBV6-2 or TRBV6-3 and TRBJ2-1, with D perhaps TRBD2 (6 bases). This CDR3 region has 15 residues. The V gene lost 7 bases and the J gene lost 1 base, with 14 bases spanning the gap. Germline CDR1 reads MNHEY; CDR2 reads SVGEGT.

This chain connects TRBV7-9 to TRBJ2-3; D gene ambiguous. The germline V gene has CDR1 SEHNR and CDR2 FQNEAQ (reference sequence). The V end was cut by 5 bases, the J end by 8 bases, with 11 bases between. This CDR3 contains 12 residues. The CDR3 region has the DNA TGTGCCAGCAGCAAAAGCGAGACTACGCAGTATTTT. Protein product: CASSKSETTQYF.

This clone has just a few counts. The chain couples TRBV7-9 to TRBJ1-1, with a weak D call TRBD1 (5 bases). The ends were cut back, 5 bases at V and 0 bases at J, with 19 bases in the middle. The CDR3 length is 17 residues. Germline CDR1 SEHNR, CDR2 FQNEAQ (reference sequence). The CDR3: CASSRKGQSYMNTEAFF. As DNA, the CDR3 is TGTGCCAGCAGCCGGAAGGGGCAGAGTTACATGAACACTGAAGCTTTCTTT.

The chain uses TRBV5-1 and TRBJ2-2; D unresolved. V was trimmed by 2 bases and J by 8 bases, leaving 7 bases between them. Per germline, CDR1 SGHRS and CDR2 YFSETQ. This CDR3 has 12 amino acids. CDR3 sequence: CASSFRSGELFF. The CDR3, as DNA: TGCGCCAGCAGCTTTAGATCGGGGGAGCTGTTTTTT. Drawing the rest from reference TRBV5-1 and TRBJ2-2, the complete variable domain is KAGVTQTPRYLIKTRGQQVTLSCSPISGHRSVSWYQQTPGQGLQFLFEYFSETQRNKGNFPGRFSGRQFSNSRSEMNVSTLELGDSALYLCASSFRSGELFFGEGSRLTVL.